The clone carrying this TCR beta chain was seen only a few times. The antigen is undetermined. CDR1 SGHDN and CDR2 FVKESK come from the germline V gene. After removal of 4 bases from V and 1 base from J, the junction contained 5 bases not matched to a gene. This CDR3 comprises 15 residues. This sample is drawn from a study of identical twins. Findings of the study overall: Alpha sequences out of frame and shared by twins had excess low generation probability.

In TCRdb, the 5' RACE reads were re-called with MiXCR into one record per CDR3 protein. The profile shows under 300,000 distinct CDR3 sequences, 12% of them singletons. Everyone who donated was a healthy Caucasian. These data also featured in a second study, about yellow fever vaccine responses in identical twins.

The sequencing sample was made of memory (CD45RO+) T cells sorted from blood. The TCR was taken from a woman aged 18 to 35 in good health. The genes are TRBV14 and TRBJ2-7; 9 bases fit TRBD2. CDR3 residues: CASSRGLAHSYEQYF. CDR3 bases: TGTGCCAGCAGCCGAGGACTAGCGCATTCCTACGAGCAGTACTTC.